The 10 T cell receptor beta chains below all came from one sample that was sequenced in a study of T cells in Graves' hyperthyroidism and ophthalmopathy. RNA transcripts provided the source from which TCR beta CDR3 regions were amplified. The HTBI primer set drove a first-round RT-PCR of the TCR CDR3. MiXCR was run by TCRdb on the multiplex PCR reads, yielding one entry per CDR3 protein. The sample records a few hundred thousand distinct CDR3 sequences, 15% to 20% being singletons. The sample taken for sequencing was blood. These receptors all come from a woman aged 45 to 65 with Graves' hyperthyroidism.

Only a few counts were recorded for this clonotype. In DNA form, the CDR3 reads TGTGCCTGGAGTGTAATGGGGGGAGGGATCCATGAGCAGTTCTTC. This translates into CAWSVMGGGIHEQFF. The chain joins TRBV30 to TRBJ2-1, with 7 bases identical to TRBD2. The CDR3 totals 15 residues. Trimming removed 0 bases from V and 8 bases from J; junction bases left unmatched: 10. CDR1 and CDR2 from the germline V gene are GTSNPN and SVGIG (reference sequence).

The CDR3 spells CASSVGWGSSYEQYF. For the CDR3, the DNA is TGTGCCAGCAGCGTAGGGTGGGGAAGCTCCTACGAGCAGTACTTC. The chain links TRBV9 to TRBJ2-7; no clear D gene. Trimming took 0 bases from V and 0 from J, leaving 10 bases between them. Looked up from germline, CDR1 is SGDLS and CDR2 is YYNGEE. This CDR3 contains 15 residues.

This chain joins TRBV7-2 and TRBJ2-7; 8 bases match TRBD2. This CDR3 has 14 amino acids. Germline V gene lookup returns CDR1 SGHTA and CDR2 FQGNSA. Trimming took 3 bases from V and 6 from J; bases not matched to a gene: 7. The CDR3 nucleotides read TGTGCCAGCAGCTTTGGGGTAGCGGGAAGCGAGCAGTACTTC. Its protein product is CASSFGVAGSEQYF.

This clonotype was seen repeatedly, ten times or more. This chain connects TRBV7-9 to TRBJ2-5; 10 bases agree with TRBD2. The V gene end was trimmed by 3 bases and the J gene end by 3 bases; junction bases not matched to a gene: 4. The germline V gene encodes CDR1 SEHNR and CDR2 FQNEAQ (reference sequence). This CDR3 contains 15 residues. Written as DNA, the CDR3 is TGTGCCAGCAGCTTTGGGACTAGCGAGAAAGAGACCCAGTACTTC. This codes for CASSFGTSEKETQYF.

There are a few counts of this clonotype. This rearrangement joins TRBV2 to TRBJ2-2; D unresolved. V was clipped by 2 bases and J by 4 bases, with 23 bases between them. Germline CDR1 SNHLY, CDR2 FYNNEI. The CDR3 extends over 19 amino acids. The CDR3 DNA reads TGTGCCAGCAGTGAATATGCTAGGTGGGTCCAGGTCAGCACCGGGGAGCTGTTTTTT. Translated: CASSEYARWVQVSTGELFF. The full variable domain, completed using reference TRBV2 and TRBJ2-2, is EPEVTQTPSHQVTQMGQEVILRCVPISNHLYFYWYRQILGQKVEFLVSFYNNEISEKSEIFDDQFSVERPDGSNFTLKIRSTKLEDSAMYFCASSEYARWVQVSTGELFFGEGSRLTVL.

The chain links TRBV4-1 to TRBJ2-3, with a tentative D call TRBD2 (6 bases). Trimming shortened V by 1 base and J by 6 bases, and 14 bases separated the two germline ends. There are 15 residues in the CDR3. CDR1 and CDR2 from the germline V gene are MGHRA and YSYEKL. The CDR3 sequence is CASSQGFGGIDTQYF. In DNA, the CDR3 is TGCGCCAGCAGCCAAGGGTTTGGAGGGATCGATACGCAGTATTTT.

This clonotype was detected ten times or more. The V call is TRBV20-1, the J call TRBJ2-7, with TRBD1 matching 7 bases. The CDR3 extends over 16 amino acids. Germline V gene lookup returns CDR1 DFQATT and CDR2 SNEGSKA (reference sequence). The ends lost 3 bases at V and 3 bases at J; junction bases unmatched: 14. DNA for the CDR3: TGCAGTGCTAGCCTTAAAGGGACAGCTAATTACTACGAGCAGTACTTC. This codes for CSASLKGTANYYEQYF.

This chain connects TRBV11-3 to TRBJ1-2, with 7 bases fitting TRBD1. V lost 4 bases to trimming and J lost 4 bases; unmatched junction nucleotides: 9. CDR3 length equals 15 residues. Germline-derived CDR1 and CDR2 are SGHNT and YENEEA. The CDR3 here is CASSSRQGGFYGYTF. For the CDR3, the DNA is TGTGCCAGCAGCTCAAGACAGGGTGGGTTCTATGGCTACACCTTC.

A few counts support this clonotype. The V call is TRBV6-1, the J call TRBJ2-3; D might be TRBD2 (5 bases). The germline V gene encodes CDR1 MNHNS and CDR2 SASEGT. CDR3 length equals 13 residues. Trimming cost V 6 bases and J 1 base, with 8 bases left between them. This CDR3 reads CASRPRGTDTQYF. The CDR3 DNA reads TGTGCCAGCAGGCCGCGGGGCACAGATACGCAGTATTTT.

This clonotype was observed a few times. This chain uses TRBV6-1 with TRBJ1-1; D gene unclear. Trimming shortened V by 6 bases and J by 0 bases, and 5 bases separated the two germline ends. CDR1 is MNHNS and CDR2 is SASEGT in the germline V gene. This CDR3 is 12 amino acids long. Here the CDR3 reads CASRFMNTEAFF. The CDR3 DNA is TGTGCCAGCAGATTCATGAACACTGAAGCTTTCTTT.